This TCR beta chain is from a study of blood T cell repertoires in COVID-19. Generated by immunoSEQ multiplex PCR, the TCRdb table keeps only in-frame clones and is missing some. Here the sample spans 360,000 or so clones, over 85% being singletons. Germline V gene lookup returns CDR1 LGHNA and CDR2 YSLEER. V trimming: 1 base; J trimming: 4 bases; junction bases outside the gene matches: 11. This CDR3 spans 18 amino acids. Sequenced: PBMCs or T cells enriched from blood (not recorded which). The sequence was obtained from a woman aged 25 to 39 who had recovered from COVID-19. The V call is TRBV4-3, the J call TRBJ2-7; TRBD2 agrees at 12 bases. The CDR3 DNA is TGCGCCAGCAGCCAAGGCGCTAGCGGGGGGGGTTCGTCATACGAGCAGTACTTC. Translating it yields CASSQGASGGGSSYEQYF.